This T cell receptor (beta chain) was obtained from a study of OX40 agonist ivuxolimab in advanced cancers. Concerning this clone itself: The target antigen is unknown.

Study results and limitations: Both blood CD4+ and CD8+ T cells showed clonal growth by week 6 at 0.1 to 3.0 mg/kg.

Method: immunoSEQ multiplex PCR; TCRdb's copy keeps in-frame clones and lacks some. The table has about 78,000 clones, roughly nine tenths seen once. The V end was cut by 5 bases, the J end by 6 bases, with 8 bases between. This CDR3 has 12 amino acids. Germline assignment: CDR1 SGHNT and CDR2 YYREEE (reference sequence). This receptor was taken from an adult with an advanced solid tumor such as melanoma, head and neck, liver or kidney cancer. The chain uses TRBV5-4 and TRBJ2-2; D ambiguous. The source material was CD4+ or CD8+ T cells sorted from blood, sampled in a trial of the OX40 agonist ivuxolimab. The CDR3: CASSAGSGELFF. The CDR3 nucleotides are TGTGCCAGCAGTGCTGGTTCCGGGGAGCTGTTTTTT.